This entry is about one T cell receptor (beta chain). Antigen: not known. These data are taken from a study of T cells in Graves' hyperthyroidism and ophthalmopathy. Study-wide results and limits: Ophthalmopathy, which appeared later, was predicted by the model a median approximately 6.7 months before onset.

Amplified regions were TCR beta CDR3 sequences from RNA transcripts. TCR CDR3 regions were first amplified by RT-PCR with HTBI primers. TCRdb re-analysed the multiplex PCR reads in MiXCR, keeping a single row per CDR3 protein. This table has 500,000 to 650,000 distinct CDR3 sequences, roughly 45% appearing once. Sample: peripheral blood or thyroid tissue (not recorded which). The sequence derives from an adult woman with Graves' disease, either hyperthyroidism or ophthalmopathy (not recorded which).

Here the CDR3 reads CASSHGQDGDYGYTF. In DNA, the CDR3 is TGTGCCAGCAGCCACGGACAGGACGGGGACTATGGCTACACCTTC. V usage is TRBV9 and J usage is TRBJ1-2, with TRBD1 matching 7 bases. Germline-derived CDR1 and CDR2 are SGDLS and YYNGEE. The V gene end was trimmed by 4 bases and the J gene end by 3 bases; junction bases not matched to a gene: 9. The CDR3 is 15 residues long.